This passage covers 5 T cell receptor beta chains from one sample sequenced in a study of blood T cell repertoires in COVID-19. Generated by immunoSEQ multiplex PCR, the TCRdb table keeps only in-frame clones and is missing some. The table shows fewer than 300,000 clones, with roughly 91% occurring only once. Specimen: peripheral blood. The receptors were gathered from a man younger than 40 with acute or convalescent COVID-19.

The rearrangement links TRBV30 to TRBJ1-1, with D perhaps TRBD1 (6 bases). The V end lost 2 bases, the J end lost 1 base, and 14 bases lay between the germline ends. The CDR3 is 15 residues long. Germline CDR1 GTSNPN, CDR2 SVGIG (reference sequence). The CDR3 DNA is TGTGCCTGGAGTTTTACCGGGACAAAGAACACTGAAGCTTTCTTT. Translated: CAWSFTGTKNTEAFF.

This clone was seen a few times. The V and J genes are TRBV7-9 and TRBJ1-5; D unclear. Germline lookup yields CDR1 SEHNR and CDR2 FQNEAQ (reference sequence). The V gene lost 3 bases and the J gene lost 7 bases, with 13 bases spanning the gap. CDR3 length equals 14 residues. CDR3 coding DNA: TGTGCCAGCAGCTTTAGTGGGAGGGAACAGCCCCAGCATTTT. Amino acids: CASSFSGREQPQHF.

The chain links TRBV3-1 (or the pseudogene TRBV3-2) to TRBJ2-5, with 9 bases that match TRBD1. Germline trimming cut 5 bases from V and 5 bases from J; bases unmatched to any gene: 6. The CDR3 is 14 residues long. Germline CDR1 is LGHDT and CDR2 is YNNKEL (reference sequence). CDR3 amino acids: CASSNRQGVETQYF. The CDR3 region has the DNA TGTGCCAGCAGCAACAGACAGGGGGTGGAGACCCAGTACTTC.

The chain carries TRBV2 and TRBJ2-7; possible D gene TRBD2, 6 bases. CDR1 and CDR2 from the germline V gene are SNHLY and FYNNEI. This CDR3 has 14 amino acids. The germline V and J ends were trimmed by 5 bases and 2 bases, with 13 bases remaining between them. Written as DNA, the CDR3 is TGTGCCAGCAGTCTATCGGGAGCCACCTACGAGCAGTACTTC. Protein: CASSLSGATYEQYF.

The CDR3 spells CASSYRSRTSPARRGEQYF. CDR3 sequence (DNA): TGTGCCAGCAGTTACCGATCGAGGACTAGCCCTGCGAGGAGGGGCGAGCAGTACTTC. This chain links TRBV6-2 or TRBV6-3 with TRBJ2-7; 8 positions match TRBD2. Germline trimming cut 2 bases from V and 6 bases from J; bases unmatched to any gene: 21. Per germline, CDR1 MNHEY and CDR2 SVGEGT. The CDR3 is 19 residues long.